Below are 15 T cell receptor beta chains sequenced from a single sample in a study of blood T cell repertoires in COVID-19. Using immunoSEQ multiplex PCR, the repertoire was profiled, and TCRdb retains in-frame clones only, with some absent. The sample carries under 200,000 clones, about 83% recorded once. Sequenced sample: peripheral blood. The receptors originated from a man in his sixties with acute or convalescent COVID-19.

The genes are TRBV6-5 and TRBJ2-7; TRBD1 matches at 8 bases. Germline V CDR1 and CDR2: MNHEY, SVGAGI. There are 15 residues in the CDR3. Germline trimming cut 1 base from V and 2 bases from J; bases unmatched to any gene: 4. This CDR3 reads CASSYYGTGPYEQYF. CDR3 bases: TGTGCCAGCAGTTACTATGGGACAGGCCCCTACGAGCAGTACTTC.

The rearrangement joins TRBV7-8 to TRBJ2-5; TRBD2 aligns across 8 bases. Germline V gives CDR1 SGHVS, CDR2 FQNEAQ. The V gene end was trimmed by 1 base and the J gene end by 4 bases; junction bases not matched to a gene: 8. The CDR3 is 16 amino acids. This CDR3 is CASSLVRGLGVETQYF. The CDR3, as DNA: TGTGCCAGCAGCTTAGTGCGGGGACTAGGAGTAGAGACCCAGTACTTC.

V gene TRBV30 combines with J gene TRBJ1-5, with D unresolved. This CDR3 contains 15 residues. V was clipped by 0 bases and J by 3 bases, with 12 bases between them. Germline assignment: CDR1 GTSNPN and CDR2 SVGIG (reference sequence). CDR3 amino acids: CAWSVRSTFNQPQHF. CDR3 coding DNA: TGTGCCTGGAGTGTACGGAGTACTTTCAATCAGCCCCAGCATTTT.

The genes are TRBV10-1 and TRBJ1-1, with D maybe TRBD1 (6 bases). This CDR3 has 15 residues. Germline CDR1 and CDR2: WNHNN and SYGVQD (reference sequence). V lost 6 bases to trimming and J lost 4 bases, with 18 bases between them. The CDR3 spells CASSRRQQGITEAFF. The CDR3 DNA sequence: TGCGCCAGCAGCCGAAGGCAGCAGGGGATCACTGAAGCTTTCTTT.

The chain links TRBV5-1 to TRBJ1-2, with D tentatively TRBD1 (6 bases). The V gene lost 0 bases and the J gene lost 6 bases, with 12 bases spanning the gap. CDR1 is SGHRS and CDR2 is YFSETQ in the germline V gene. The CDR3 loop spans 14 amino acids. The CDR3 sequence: CASSLDRVTNGYTF. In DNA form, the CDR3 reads TGCGCCAGCAGCTTGGACAGGGTAACGAATGGCTACACCTTC.

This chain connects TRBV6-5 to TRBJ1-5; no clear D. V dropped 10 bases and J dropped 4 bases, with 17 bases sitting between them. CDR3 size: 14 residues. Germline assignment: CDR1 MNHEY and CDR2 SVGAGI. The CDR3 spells CATLGPPRNQPQHF. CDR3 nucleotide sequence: TGTGCCACACTAGGCCCACCGAGGAATCAGCCCCAGCATTTT.

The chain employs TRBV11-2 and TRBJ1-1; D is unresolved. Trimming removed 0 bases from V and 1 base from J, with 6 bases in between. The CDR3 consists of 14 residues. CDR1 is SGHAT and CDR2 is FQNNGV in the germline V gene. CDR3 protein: CASSLDWRNTEAFF. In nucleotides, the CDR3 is TGTGCCAGCAGCTTAGATTGGAGGAACACTGAAGCTTTCTTT.

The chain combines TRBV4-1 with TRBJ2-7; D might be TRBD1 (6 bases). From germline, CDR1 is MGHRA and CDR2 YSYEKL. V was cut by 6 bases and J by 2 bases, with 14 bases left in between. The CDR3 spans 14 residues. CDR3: CASRSWTEAYEQYF. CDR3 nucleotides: TGCGCCAGCAGATCATGGACAGAGGCCTACGAGCAGTACTTC.

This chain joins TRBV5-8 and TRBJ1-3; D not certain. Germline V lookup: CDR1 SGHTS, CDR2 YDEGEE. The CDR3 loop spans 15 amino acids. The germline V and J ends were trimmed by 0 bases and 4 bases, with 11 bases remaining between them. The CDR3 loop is CASSLGVRGGNTIYF. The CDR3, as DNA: TGTGCCAGCAGCTTGGGTGTCAGAGGGGGAAACACCATATATTTT.

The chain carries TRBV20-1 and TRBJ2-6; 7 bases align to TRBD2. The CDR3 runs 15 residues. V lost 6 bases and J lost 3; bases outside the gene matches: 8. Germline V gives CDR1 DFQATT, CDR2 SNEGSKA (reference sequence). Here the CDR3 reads CSASSGGLGANVLTF. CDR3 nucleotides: TGCAGTGCCAGTTCGGGGGGTCTTGGGGCCAACGTCCTGACTTTC.

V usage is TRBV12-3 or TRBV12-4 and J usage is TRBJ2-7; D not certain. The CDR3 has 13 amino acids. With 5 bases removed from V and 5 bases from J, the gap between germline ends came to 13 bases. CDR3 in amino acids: CASSVYTNNEQYF. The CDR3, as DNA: TGTGCCAGCAGTGTTTATACTAACAACGAGCAGTACTTC.

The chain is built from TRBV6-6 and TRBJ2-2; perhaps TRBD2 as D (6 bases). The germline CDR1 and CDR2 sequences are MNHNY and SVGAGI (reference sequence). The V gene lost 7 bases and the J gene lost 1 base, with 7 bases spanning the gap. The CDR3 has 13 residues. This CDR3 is CASTGVNTGELFF. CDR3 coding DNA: TGTGCCAGCACGGGGGTGAACACCGGGGAGCTGTTTTTT.

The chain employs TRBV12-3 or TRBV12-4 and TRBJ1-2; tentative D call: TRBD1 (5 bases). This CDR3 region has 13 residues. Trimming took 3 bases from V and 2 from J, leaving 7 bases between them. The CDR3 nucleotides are TGTGCCAGCAGTTTGGGGGGGAACTATGGCTACACCTTC. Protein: CASSLGGNYGYTF.

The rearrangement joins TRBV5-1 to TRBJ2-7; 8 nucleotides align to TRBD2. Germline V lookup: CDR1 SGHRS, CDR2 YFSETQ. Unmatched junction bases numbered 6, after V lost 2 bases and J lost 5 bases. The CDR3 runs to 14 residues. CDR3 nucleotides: TGCGCCAGCAGCTTAGAGACTAGCGTAAACGAGCAGTACTTC. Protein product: CASSLETSVNEQYF.

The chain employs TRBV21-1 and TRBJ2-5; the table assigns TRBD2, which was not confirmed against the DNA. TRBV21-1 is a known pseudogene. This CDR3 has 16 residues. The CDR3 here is CASSKDEGRVRETQYF. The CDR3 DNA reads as TGTGCCAGCAGCAAAGATGAGGGTAGGGTCCGAGAGACCCAGTACTTC.